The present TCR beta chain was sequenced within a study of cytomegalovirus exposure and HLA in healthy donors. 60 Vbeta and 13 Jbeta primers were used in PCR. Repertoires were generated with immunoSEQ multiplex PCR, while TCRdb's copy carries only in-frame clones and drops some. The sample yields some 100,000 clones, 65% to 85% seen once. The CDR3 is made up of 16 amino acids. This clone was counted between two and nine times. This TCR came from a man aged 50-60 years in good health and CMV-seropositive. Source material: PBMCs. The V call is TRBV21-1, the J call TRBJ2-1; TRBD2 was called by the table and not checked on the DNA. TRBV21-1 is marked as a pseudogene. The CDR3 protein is CASSKGLAGENNEQFF. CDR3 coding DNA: TGTGCCAGCAGCAAGGGACTAGCGGGGGAGAACAATGAGCAGTTCTTC.